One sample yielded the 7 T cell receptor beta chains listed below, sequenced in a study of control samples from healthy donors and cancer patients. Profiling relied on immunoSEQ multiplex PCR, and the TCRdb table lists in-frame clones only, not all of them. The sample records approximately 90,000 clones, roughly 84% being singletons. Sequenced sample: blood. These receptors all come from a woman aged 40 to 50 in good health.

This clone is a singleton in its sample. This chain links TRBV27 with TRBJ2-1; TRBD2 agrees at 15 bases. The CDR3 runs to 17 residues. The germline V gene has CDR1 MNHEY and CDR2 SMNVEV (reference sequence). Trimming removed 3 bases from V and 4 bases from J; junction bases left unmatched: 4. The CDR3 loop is CASSFGLAGGAYNEQFF. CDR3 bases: TGTGCCAGCAGTTTCGGACTAGCGGGGGGGGCTTACAATGAGCAGTTCTTC.

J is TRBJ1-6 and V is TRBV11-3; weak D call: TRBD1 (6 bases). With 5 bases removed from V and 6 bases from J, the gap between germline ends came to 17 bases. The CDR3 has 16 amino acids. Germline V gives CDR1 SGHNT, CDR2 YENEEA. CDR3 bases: TGTGCCAGCAGCCCGCAGGGGTTAAGGGGTAATTCACCCCTCCACTTT. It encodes CASSPQGLRGNSPLHF.

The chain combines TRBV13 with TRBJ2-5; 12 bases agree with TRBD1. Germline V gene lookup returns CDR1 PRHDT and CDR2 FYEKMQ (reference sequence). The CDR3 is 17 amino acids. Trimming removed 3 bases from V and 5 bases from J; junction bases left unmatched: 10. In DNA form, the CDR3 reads TGTGCCAGCAGCTTTCAAATGGGACAGGGGGCGAAGGAGACCCAGTACTTC. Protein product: CASSFQMGQGAKETQYF. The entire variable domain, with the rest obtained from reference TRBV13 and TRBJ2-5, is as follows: AAGVIQSPRHLIKEKRETATLKCYPIPRHDTVYWYQQGPGQDPQFLISFYEKMQSDKGSIPDRFSAQQFSDYHSELNMSSLELGDSALYFCASSFQMGQGAKETQYFGPGTRLLVL.

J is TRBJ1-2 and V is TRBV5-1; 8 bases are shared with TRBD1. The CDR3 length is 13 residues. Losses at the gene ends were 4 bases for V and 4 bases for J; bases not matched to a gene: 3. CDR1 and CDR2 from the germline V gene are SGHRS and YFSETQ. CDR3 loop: CASSPGQVYGYTF. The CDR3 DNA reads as TGCGCCAGCAGCCCGGGACAGGTCTATGGCTACACCTTC.

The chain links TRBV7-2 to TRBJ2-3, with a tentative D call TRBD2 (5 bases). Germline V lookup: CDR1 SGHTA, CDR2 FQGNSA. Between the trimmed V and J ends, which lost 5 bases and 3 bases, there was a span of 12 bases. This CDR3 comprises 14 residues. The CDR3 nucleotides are TGTGCCAGCAGCCTCTCCCCGGGGACAGATACGCAGTATTTT. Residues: CASSLSPGTDTQYF.

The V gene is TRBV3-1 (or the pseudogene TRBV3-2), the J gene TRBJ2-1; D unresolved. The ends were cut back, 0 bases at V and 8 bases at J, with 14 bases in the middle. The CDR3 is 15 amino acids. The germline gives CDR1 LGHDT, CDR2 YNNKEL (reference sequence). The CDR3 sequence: CASSQEVGIGDEQFF. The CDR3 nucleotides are TGTGCCAGCAGCCAAGAAGTCGGTATTGGGGATGAGCAGTTCTTC.

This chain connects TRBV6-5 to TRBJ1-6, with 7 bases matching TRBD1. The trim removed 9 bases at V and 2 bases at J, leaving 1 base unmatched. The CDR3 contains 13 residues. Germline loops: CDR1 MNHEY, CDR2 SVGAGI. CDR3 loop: CASQGAYNSPLHF. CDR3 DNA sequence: TGTGCCAGTCAGGGGGCCTATAATTCACCCCTCCACTTT.